The table lists the clone carrying this TCR beta chain with many counts. Its antigen is unidentified. Individual cDNA molecules were tagged with unique molecular identifiers. TCRdb re-called the 5' RACE reads with MiXCR, one entry per CDR3 protein. The sample includes 30,000 to 40,000 distinct CDR3 sequences, less than 8.5% of them seen just once. The entry originates in a study of early T cells in non-severe SARS-CoV-2 infection. Study overall: Unsorted whole blood bulk RNA was sequenced, with unpaired chains.

Study observations and caveats: Private and CD4 specificities were missed by VDJdb matching, which favored anti-spike CD8 responses.

The clonotype comes from an adult who was a healthcare worker with PCR-confirmed SARS-CoV-2 infection or an uninfected control (not recorded which). The sample was whole blood, taken at baseline.

CDR3 region: CASSDSAGVFDEQFF. The CDR3 DNA follows: TGTGCCAGCAGTGACTCAGCGGGAGTATTCGATGAGCAGTTCTTC. The V and J genes are TRBV6-4 and TRBJ2-1, with 8 bases aligning to TRBD2. Germline V gene lookup returns CDR1 MRHNA and CDR2 SNTAGT. The CDR3 contains 15 residues. Trimming removed 0 bases from V and 8 bases from J; junction bases left unmatched: 6.